These T cell receptor beta chains were read from a single sample in a study of blood T cell repertoires in COVID-19. The table came from immunoSEQ multiplex PCR; TCRdb's copy has only in-frame clones and leaves some out. The table lists 200,000 to 250,000 clones, 88% of them singletons. Source material: PBMCs or T cells enriched from blood (not recorded which). The receptors stem from a woman in her twenties or thirties who had recovered from COVID-19. Both conserved end residues are part of each CDR3. The D gene is left open where the match is weak. Clone size is given for some rows only: seen once, a few or many times, or a class if the clone is expanded.

clone size	V gene	J gene	D gene	CDR3 protein	CDR3 DNA
-	TRBV28	TRBJ1-1	-	CASTTNTEAFF	TGTGCCAGCACAACTAACACTGAAGCTTTCTTT
-	TRBV11-1	TRBJ2-5	-	CASSAVPNQETQYF	TGTGCCAGCAGCGCGGTCCCCAACCAAGAGACCCAGTACTTC
-	TRBV29-1	TRBJ2-2	-	CSVKGLNTGELFF	TGCAGCGTTAAGGGGCTGAACACCGGGGAGCTGTTTTTT
-	TRBV18	TRBJ1-2	TRBD1	CASSPGQEGHYGYTF	TGTGCCAGCTCACCAGGACAGGAAGGGCACTATGGCTACACCTTC
-	TRBV7-2	TRBJ1-5	TRBD1	CASSTTGGHNQPQHF	TGTGCCAGCAGCACGACAGGGGGACACAATCAGCCCCAGCATTTT
-	TRBV29-1	TRBJ1-4	TRBD1	CSVSQGGSTNEKLFF	TGCAGCGTTAGTCAGGGGGGTTCAACTAATGAAAAACTGTTTTTT
-	TRBV27	TRBJ2-3	-	CASSIRGNTDTQYF	TGTGCCAGCAGTATCAGGGGTAACACAGATACGCAGTATTTT
once	TRBV6-2/TRBV6-3	TRBJ2-7	TRBD1	CASSFGQVSYEQYF	TGTGCCAGCAGTTTTGGACAGGTCTCCTACGAGCAGTACTTC
once	TRBV7-2	TRBJ2-3	TRBD2	CASSLVGGGAIDTQYF	TGTGCCAGCAGCTTAGTGGGCGGGGGGGCTATAGACACGCAGTATTTT
-	TRBV7-9	TRBJ1-1	TRBD1	CASSEDRGFPEAFF	TGTGCCAGCAGCGAGGACAGGGGGTTCCCTGAAGCTTTCTTT
-	TRBV11-3	TRBJ2-1	-	CASSLQPNRYNEQFF	TGTGCCAGCAGCTTGCAACCAAACAGATACAATGAGCAGTTCTTC
-	TRBV9	TRBJ1-3	-	CASSVGAREWGNTIYF	TGTGCCAGCAGCGTAGGGGCGCGGGAATGGGGAAACACCATATATTTT
-	TRBV27	TRBJ2-1	TRBD2	CASSSPVGRGADEQFF	TGTGCCAGCAGTTCCCCGGTCGGGCGGGGGGCCGATGAGCAGTTCTTC
-	TRBV27	TRBJ1-3	-	CASRNRDSGNTIYF	TGTGCCAGCAGAAACAGGGACTCTGGAAACACCATATATTTT
-	TRBV7-2	TRBJ1-4	TRBD1	CASSLPTGGNEKLFF	TGTGCCAGCAGCTTGCCGACAGGGGGAAATGAAAAACTGTTTTTT
-	TRBV5-1	TRBJ1-1	-	CASSSRGNTEAFF	TGCGCCAGCAGCTCCAGGGGTAACACTGAAGCTTTCTTT
-	TRBV19	TRBJ2-5	TRBD1	CASSIQGVKGLQETQYF	TGTGCCAGTAGTATACAGGGGGTGAAAGGGCTCCAAGAGACCCAGTACTTC
-	TRBV19	TRBJ2-7	TRBD2	CASSIPGGIYEQYF	TGTGCCAGTAGTATTCCGGGGGGAATCTACGAGCAGTACTTC
-	TRBV7-2	TRBJ1-2	TRBD1	CASSFGQGVWGYTF	TGTGCCAGCAGCTTCGGACAGGGTGTTTGGGGCTACACCTTC
-	TRBV11-1	TRBJ1-6	-	CASSLSDRMGPSPLHF	TGTGCCAGCAGCCTATCGGATAGGATGGGGCCCTCACCCCTCCACTTT
-	TRBV7-8	TRBJ1-2	-	CASSLDREVYGYTF	TGTGCCAGCAGCTTAGACAGGGAAGTCTATGGCTACACCTTC
few	TRBV19	TRBJ2-2	-	CATGGVLSTGELFF	TGTGCCACTGGGGGCGTACTCTCCACCGGGGAGCTGTTTTTT
many	TRBV4-2	TRBJ1-1	-	CASSQEITQNTEAFF	TGTGCCAGCAGCCAAGAGATAACTCAGAACACTGAAGCTTTCTTT
-	TRBV9	TRBJ2-1	-	CASSVESGTYNEQFF	TGTGCCAGCAGCGTAGAATCGGGAACTTACAATGAGCAGTTCTTC
-	TRBV7-8	TRBJ2-1	TRBD2	CASSSGLAGGRQFF	TGTGCCAGCAGCTCAGGGCTGGCGGGGGGGCGGCAGTTCTTC
-	TRBV5-4	TRBJ2-5	TRBD2	CASSSSGAMGETQYF	TGTGCCAGCAGTTCCAGCGGGGCAATGGGGGAGACCCAGTACTTC